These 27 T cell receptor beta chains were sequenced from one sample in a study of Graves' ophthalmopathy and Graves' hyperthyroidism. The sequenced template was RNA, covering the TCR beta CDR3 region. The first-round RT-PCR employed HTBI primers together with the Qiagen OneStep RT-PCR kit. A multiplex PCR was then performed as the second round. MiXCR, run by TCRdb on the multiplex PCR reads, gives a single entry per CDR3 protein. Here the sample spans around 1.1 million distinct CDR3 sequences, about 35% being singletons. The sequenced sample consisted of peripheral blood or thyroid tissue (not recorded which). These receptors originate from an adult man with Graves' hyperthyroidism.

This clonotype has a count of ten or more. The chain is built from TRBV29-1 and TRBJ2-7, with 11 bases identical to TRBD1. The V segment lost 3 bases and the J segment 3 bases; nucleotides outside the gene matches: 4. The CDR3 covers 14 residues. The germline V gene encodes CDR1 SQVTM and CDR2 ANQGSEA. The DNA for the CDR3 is TGCAGCGTTGAGGAGGGACAGGGGGACTACGAGCAGTACTTC. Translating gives CSVEEGQGDYEQYF.

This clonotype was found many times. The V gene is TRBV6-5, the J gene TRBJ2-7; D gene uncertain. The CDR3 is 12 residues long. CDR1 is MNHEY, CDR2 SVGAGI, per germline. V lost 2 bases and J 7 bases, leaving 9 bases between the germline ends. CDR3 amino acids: CASSYGTTEQYF. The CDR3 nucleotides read TGTGCCAGCAGTTACGGAACGACAGAGCAGTACTTC.

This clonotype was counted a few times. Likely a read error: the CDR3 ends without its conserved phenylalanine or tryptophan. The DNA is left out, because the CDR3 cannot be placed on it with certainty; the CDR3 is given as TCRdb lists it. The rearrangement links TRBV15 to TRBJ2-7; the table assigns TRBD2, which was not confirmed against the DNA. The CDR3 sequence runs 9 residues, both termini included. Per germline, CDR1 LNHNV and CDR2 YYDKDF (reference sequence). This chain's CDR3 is CATSRGLAG.

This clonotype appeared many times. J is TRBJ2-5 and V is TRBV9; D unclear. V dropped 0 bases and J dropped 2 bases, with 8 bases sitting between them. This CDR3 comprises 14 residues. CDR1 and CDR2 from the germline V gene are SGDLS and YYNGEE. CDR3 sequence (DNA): TGTGCCAGCAGCGTAGCGCAGTCTCAAGAGACCCAGTACTTC. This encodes CASSVAQSQETQYF.

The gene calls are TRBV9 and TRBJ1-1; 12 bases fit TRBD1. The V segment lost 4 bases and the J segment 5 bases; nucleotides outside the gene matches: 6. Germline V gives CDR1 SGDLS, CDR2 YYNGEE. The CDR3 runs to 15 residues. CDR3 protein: CASSPGQGAGTEAFF. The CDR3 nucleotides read TGTGCCAGCAGCCCGGGACAGGGGGCTGGTACTGAAGCTTTCTTT.

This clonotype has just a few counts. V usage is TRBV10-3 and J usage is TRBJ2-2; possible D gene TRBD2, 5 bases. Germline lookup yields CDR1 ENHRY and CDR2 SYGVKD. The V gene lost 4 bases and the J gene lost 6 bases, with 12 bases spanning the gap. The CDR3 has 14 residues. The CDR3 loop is CAISGTDGPGELFF. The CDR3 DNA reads TGTGCCATCAGTGGGACTGATGGGCCCGGGGAGCTGTTTTTT.

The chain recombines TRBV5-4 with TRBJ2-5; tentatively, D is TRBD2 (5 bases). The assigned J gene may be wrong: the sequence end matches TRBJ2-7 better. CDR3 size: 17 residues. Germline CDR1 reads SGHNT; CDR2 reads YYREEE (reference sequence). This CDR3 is CASSLVIYPTSADEQYF. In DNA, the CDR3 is TGTGCCAGCAGCTTAGTAATATACCCTACTAGTGCCGACGAGCAGTACTTC.

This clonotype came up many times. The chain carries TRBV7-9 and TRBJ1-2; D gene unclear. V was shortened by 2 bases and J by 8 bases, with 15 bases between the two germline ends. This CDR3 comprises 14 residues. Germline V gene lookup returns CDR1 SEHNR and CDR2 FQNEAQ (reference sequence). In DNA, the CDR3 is TGTGCCAGCAGCTTACTCCCGGGCTTAAACGGCTACACCTTC. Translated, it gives CASSLLPGLNGYTF.

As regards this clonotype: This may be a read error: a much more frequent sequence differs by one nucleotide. This CDR3 reads CASNQQDYGETQYF. DNA for the CDR3: TGCGCCAGCAACCAGCAGGACTACGGAGAGACCCAGTACTTC. The chain carries TRBV4-3 and TRBJ2-5; D perhaps matches TRBD2 (6 bases). The germline V gene encodes CDR1 LGHNA and CDR2 YSLEER. The CDR3 covers 14 residues. V was cut by 7 bases and J by 4 bases, with 16 bases left in between.

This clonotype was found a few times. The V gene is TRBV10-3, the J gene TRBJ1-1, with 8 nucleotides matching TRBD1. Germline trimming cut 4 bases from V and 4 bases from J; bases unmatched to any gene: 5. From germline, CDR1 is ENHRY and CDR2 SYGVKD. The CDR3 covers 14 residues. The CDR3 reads CAISGAGGGTEAFF. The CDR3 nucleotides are TGTGCCATCAGTGGGGCAGGGGGCGGCACTGAAGCTTTCTTT.

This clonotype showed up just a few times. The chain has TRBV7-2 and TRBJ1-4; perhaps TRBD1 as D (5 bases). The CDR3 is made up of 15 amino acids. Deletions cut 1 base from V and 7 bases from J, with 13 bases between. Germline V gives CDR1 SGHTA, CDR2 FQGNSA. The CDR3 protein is CASSLESTRGEKLFF. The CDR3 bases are TGTGCCAGCAGCTTAGAGAGCACTAGGGGTGAAAAACTGTTTTTT.

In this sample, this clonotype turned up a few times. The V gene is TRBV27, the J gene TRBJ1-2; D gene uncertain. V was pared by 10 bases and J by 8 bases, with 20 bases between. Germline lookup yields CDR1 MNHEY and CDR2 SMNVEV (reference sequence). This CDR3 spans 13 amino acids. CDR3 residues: CATSVSPLGGYTF. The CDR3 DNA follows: TGTGCCACCTCTGTTTCCCCCCTAGGAGGCTACACCTTC.

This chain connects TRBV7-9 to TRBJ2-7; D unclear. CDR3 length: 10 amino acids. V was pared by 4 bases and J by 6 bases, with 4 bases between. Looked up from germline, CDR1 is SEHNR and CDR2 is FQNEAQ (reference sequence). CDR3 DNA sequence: TGTGCCAGCAGCTCCATCGAGCAGTACTTC. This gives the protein CASSSIEQYF.

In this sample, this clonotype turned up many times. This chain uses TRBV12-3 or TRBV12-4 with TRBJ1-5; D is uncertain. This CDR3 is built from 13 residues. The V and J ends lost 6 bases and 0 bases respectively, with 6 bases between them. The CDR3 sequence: CASRPGSNQPQHF. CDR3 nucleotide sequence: TGTGCCAGCAGGCCAGGTAGCAATCAGCCCCAGCATTTT.

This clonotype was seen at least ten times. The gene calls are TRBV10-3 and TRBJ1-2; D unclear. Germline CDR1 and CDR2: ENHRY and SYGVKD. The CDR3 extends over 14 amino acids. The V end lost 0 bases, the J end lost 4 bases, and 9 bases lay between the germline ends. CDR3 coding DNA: TGTGCCATCAGTGAGTCTCGTCAAGTCTATGGCTACACCTTC. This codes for CAISESRQVYGYTF.

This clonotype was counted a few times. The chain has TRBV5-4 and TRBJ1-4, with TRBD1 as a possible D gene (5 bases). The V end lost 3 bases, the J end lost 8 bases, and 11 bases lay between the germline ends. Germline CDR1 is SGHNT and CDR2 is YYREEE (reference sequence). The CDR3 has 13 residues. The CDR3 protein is CASSWGRDEKLFF. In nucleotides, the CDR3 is TGTGCCAGCAGCTGGGGTAGGGACGAAAAACTGTTTTTT.

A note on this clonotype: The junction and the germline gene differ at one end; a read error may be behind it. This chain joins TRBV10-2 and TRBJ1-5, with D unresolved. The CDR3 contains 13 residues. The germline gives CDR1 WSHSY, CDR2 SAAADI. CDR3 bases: TGCGCCAGCAGCTTGGGCGGCAATCATCCCCAGCATTTT. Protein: CASSLGGNHPQHF.

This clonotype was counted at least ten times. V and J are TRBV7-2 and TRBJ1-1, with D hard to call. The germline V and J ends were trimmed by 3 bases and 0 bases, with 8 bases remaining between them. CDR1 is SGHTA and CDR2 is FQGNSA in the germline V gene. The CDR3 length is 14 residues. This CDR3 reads CASSLDGMNTEAFF. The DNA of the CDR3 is TGTGCCAGCAGCTTGGACGGAATGAACACTGAAGCTTTCTTT.

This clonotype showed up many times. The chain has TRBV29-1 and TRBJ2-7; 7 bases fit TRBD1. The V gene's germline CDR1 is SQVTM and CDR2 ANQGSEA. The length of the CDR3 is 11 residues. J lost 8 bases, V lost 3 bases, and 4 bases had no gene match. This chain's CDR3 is CSVEDRSQQYF. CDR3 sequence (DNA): TGCAGCGTTGAGGACAGGTCCCAGCAGTACTTC.

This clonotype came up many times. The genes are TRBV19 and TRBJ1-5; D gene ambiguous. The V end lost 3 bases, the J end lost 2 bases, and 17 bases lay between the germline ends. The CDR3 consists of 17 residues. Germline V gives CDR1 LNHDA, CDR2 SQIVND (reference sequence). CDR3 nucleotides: TGTGCCAGTAGTATCACAGCCTTTTCCCCCGGCAATCAGCCCCAGCATTTT. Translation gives CASSITAFSPGNQPQHF. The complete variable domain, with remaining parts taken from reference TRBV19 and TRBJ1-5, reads DGGITQSPKYLFRKEGQNVTLSCEQNLNHDAMYWYRQDPGQGLRLIYYSQIVNDFQKGDIAEGYSVSREKKESFPLTVTSAQKNPTAFYLCASSITAFSPGNQPQHFGDGTRLSIL.

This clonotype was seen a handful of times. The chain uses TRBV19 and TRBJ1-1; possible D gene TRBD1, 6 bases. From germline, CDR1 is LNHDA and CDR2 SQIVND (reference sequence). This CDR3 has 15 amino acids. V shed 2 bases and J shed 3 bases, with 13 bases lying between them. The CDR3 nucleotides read TGTGCCAGTAGTATATTCATCGGGGGCCACACTGAAGCTTTCTTT. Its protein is CASSIFIGGHTEAFF. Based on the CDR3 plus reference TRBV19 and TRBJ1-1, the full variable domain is DGGITQSPKYLFRKEGQNVTLSCEQNLNHDAMYWYRQDPGQGLRLIYYSQIVNDFQKGDIAEGYSVSREKKESFPLTVTSAQKNPTAFYLCASSIFIGGHTEAFFGQGTRLTVV.

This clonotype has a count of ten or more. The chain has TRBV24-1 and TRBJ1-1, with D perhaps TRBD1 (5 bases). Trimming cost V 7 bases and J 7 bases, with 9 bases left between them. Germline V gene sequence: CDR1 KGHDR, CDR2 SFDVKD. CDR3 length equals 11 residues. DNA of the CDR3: TGTGCCACCAGCAGGGACGGTGAAGCTTTCTTT. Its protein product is CATSRDGEAFF.

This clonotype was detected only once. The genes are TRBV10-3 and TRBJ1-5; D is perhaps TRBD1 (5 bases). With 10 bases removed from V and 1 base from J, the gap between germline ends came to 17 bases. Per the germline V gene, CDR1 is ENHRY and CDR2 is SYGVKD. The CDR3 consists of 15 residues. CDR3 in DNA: TGTGCCAGCAGCACCCTACGGGACAGCAATCAGCCCCAGCATTTT. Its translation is CASSTLRDSNQPQHF.

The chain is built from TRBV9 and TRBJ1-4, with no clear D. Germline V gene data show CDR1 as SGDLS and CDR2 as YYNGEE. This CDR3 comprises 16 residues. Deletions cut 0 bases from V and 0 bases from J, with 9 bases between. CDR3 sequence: CASSVGAGTTNEKLFF. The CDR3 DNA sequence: TGTGCCAGCAGCGTAGGAGCTGGTACAACTAATGAAAAACTGTTTTTT. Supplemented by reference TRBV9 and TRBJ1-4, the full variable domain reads DSGVTQTPKHLITATGQRVTLRCSPRSGDLSVYWYQQSLDQGLQFLIQYYNGEERAKGNILERFSAQQFPDLHSELNLSSLELGDSALYFCASSVGAGTTNEKLFFGSGTQLSVL.

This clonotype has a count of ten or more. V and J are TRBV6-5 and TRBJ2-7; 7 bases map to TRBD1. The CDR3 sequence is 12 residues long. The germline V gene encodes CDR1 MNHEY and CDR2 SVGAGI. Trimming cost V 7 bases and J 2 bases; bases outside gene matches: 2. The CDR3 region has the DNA TGTGCCAGCACTGGACAGGCCTACGAGCAGTACTTC. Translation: CASTGQAYEQYF.

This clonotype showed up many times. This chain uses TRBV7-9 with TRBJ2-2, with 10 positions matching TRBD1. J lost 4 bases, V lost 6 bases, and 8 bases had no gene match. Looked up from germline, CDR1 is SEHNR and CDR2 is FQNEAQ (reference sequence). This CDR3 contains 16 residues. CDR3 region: CASRVTGGLITGELFF. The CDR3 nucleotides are TGTGCCAGCAGGGTGACAGGGGGCTTAATCACCGGGGAGCTGTTTTTT. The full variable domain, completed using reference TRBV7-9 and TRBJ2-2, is DTGVSQNPRHKITKRGQNVTFRCDPISEHNRLYWYRQTLGQGPEFLTYFQNEAQLEKSRLLSDRFSAERPKGSFSTLEIQRTEQGDSAMYLCASRVTGGLITGELFFGEGSRLTVL.

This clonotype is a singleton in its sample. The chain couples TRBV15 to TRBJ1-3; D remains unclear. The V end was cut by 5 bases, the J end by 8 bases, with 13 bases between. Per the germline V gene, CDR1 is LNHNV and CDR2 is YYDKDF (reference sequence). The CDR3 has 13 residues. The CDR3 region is CATSPSGGDTIYF. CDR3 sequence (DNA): TGTGCCACCAGCCCCTCAGGCGGGGACACCATATATTTT.